Listed below are T cell receptor beta chains from one sample, sequenced in a study of identical twins. TCRdb re-derived calls from the 5' RACE reads in MiXCR, one entry per CDR3 protein. This repertoire shows approximately 150,000 distinct CDR3 sequences, roughly 3.5% found once; its top ten account for more than 6.5%. Sequencing was carried out using memory T cells sorted from blood. The origin of the receptors is a man aged 18 to 29 in good health. CDR3s include the opening cysteine and the closing phenylalanine or tryptophan. Fields, in order: clone size, J gene, V gene, D gene, CDR3 protein, CDR3 DNA. The D gene is left open where the match is weak. Only part of the rows carry a size: once, few, many, or a class if the clone is expanded.

>few|TRBJ2-7|TRBV12-5|TRBD1
CASGLQGADEQYF
TGTGCTAGTGGTTTGCAGGGGGCGGACGAGCAGTACTTC
>many|TRBJ1-5|TRBV7-2|.
CASSLWSPQGRNQPQHF
TGTGCCAGCAGCTTATGGAGTCCCCAGGGACGCAATCAGCCCCAGCATTTT
>many|TRBJ2-7|TRBV28|TRBD2
CASSLGLGGEEQYF
TGTGCCAGCAGTCTCGGGCTGGGGGGGGAGGAGCAGTACTTC
>many|TRBJ2-1|TRBV7-8|.
CASSRRPAFQTSYNEQFF
TGTGCCAGCAGCCGAAGGCCTGCCTTCCAAACCTCCTACAATGAGCAGTTCTTC
>many|TRBJ1-5|TRBV12-3/TRBV12-4|.
CASSFVRGGGQPQHF
TGTGCCAGCAGTTTTGTCAGGGGAGGTGGTCAGCCCCAGCATTTT
>few|TRBJ2-6|TRBV5-4|TRBD1
CASSPSRGPGANVLTF
TGTGCCAGCAGCCCCAGTAGGGGGCCTGGGGCCAACGTCCTGACTTTC
>many|TRBJ2-3|TRBV9|TRBD1
CASRGGGPRDTQYF
TGTGCCAGCAGAGGGGGCGGCCCGCGGGATACGCAGTATTTT
>many|TRBJ2-1|TRBV6-2/TRBV6-3|.
CASSTSTSGRASLYNEQFF
.
>many|TRBJ1-1|TRBV3-1|.
CASSPTAGGAGSAFF
TGTGCCAGCAGCCCAACGGCGGGGGGCGCGGGTTCCGCTTTCTTT
>.|TRBJ2-3|TRBV12-5|.
CASGRISTDTQYF
TGTGCTAGTGGGCGAATTAGCACAGATACGCAGTATTTT
>many|TRBJ2-2|TRBV10-1|.
CASSALGRAGELFF
TGCGCCAGCAGTGCGTTGGGAAGGGCTGGGGAGCTGTTTTTT
>many|TRBJ2-5|TRBV5-1|.
CASSLSGEAETQYF
TGCGCCAGCAGCCTATCAGGGGAGGCAGAGACCCAGTACTTC
>few|TRBJ2-1|TRBV11-2|TRBD2
CASSLLTSGSFGEQFF
TGTGCCAGCAGCTTACTGACTAGCGGGAGTTTTGGTGAGCAGTTCTTC
>many|TRBJ2-7|TRBV27|TRBD2
CASGASGTYEQYF
TGTGCCAGCGGGGCTAGCGGGACCTACGAGCAGTACTTC
>many|TRBJ1-5|TRBV21-1|.
CASSTPDRDQPQHF
TGTGCCAGCAGCACTCCGGACAGAGATCAGCCCCAGCATTTT
>.|TRBJ2-5|TRBV3-1|.
CASGRQETQYF
TGTGCCAGCGGTCGACAAGAGACCCAGTACTTC
>many|TRBJ2-7|TRBV2|TRBD1
CASSDIGTGQVSSYEQYF
TGTGCCAGCAGTGACATCGGGACAGGCCAAGTTAGCTCCTACGAGCAGTACTTC
>many|TRBJ1-1|TRBV5-1|.
CASSLGSTGPTEAFF
TGCGCCAGCAGCTTGGGGTCAACAGGGCCCACTGAAGCTTTCTTT
>many|TRBJ2-2|TRBV11-2|.
CASSLFSSGNTGELFF
TGTGCCAGCAGCCTATTCTCGAGCGGAAACACCGGGGAGCTGTTTTTT
>many|TRBJ2-3|TRBV24-1|.
CATSDSGTFTDTQYF
TGTGCCACCAGTGATTCCGGGACCTTCACAGATACGCAGTATTTT
>many|TRBJ2-1|TRBV29-1|TRBD2
CSANSGSNGEQFF
TGCAGCGCGAATAGCGGGAGTAACGGGGAGCAGTTCTTC
>many|TRBJ2-1|TRBV4-2|.
CASSQRSDNEQFF
TGTGCCAGCAGCCAACGGAGTGACAATGAGCAGTTCTTC
>many|TRBJ2-7|TRBV9|.
CASSVGSGGPYEQYF
TGTGCCAGCAGCGTAGGATCTGGGGGACCCTACGAGCAGTACTTC
>many|TRBJ2-1|TRBV29-1|TRBD2
CSVEGGATSGYNEQFF
TGCAGCGTTGAAGGGGGCGCGACTAGCGGATACAATGAGCAGTTCTTC
>few|TRBJ2-7|TRBV7-9|.
CASSWGPTRNEQYF
TGTGCCAGCAGCTGGGGCCCTACCAGAAACGAGCAGTACTTC
>many|TRBJ2-7|TRBV20-1|TRBD2
CSAITSGGSSYEQYF
TGCAGTGCTATAACTAGCGGGGGAAGCTCCTACGAGCAGTACTTC
>many|TRBJ1-2|TRBV29-1|.
CSVVDSNYGYTF
TGCAGCGTCGTGGACAGTAACTATGGCTACACCTTC
>many|TRBJ2-2|TRBV29-1|.
CSVVFGSGSWTGELFF
TGCAGCGTTGTATTCGGGTCGGGTTCGTGGACCGGGGAGCTGTTTTTT
>few|TRBJ2-1|TRBV7-8|TRBD2
CASSQGLAGDFEQFF
TGTGCCAGCAGCCAGGGACTAGCGGGAGATTTTGAGCAGTTCTTC
>many|TRBJ2-1|TRBV13|TRBD2
CASSLVAGGSEQFF
TGTGCCAGCAGCTTAGTAGCGGGAGGTTCTGAGCAGTTCTTC
>many|TRBJ1-1|TRBV20-1|TRBD1
CSASPGSVGQGGTEAFF
TGCAGTGCTAGTCCTGGTTCGGTGGGACAGGGAGGGACTGAAGCTTTCTTT
>many|TRBJ2-7|TRBV12-3/TRBV12-4|.
CASSLKGSEQYF
TGTGCCAGCAGTTTAAAGGGGTCCGAGCAGTACTTC
>few|TRBJ2-5|TRBV7-6|TRBD2
CASQRLAGVETQYF
TGTGCCAGTCAGCGGCTAGCGGGAGTAGAGACCCAGTACTTC
>many|TRBJ2-1|TRBV12-3/TRBV12-4|TRBD2
CASRGLAGVVHNEQFF
TGTGCCAGCAGGGGACTAGCGGGAGTGGTTCACAATGAGCAGTTCTTC
>many|TRBJ2-7|TRBV2|.
CASSNSRRELTYEQYF
TGTGCCAGCAGCAACTCCCGGAGGGAGTTAACCTACGAGCAGTACTTC
>many|TRBJ1-4|TRBV20-1|.
CSARDTQVSTEKLFF
TGCAGTGCTAGGGATACACAGGTTTCTACTGAAAAACTGTTTTTT
>many|TRBJ1-1|TRBV20-1|.
CSARSGSMNTEAFF
TGCAGTGCTAGATCGGGGAGTATGAACACTGAAGCTTTCTTT
>many|TRBJ2-3|TRBV7-9|.
CASRPGPGDTQYF
TGTGCCAGCAGACCTGGACCGGGGGATACGCAGTATTTT
>many|TRBJ1-5|TRBV10-3|.
CAISGYNSNQPQHF
TGTGCCATCAGTGGGTATAATAGCAATCAGCCCCAGCATTTT
>many|TRBJ1-4|TRBV7-2|TRBD1
CASSVTGDSEKLFF
TGTGCCAGCAGCGTGACAGGGGATTCGGAAAAACTGTTTTTT
>many|TRBJ2-1|TRBV12-3/TRBV12-4|.
CASSPGHINEQFF
TGTGCCAGCAGTCCAGGACACATCAATGAGCAGTTCTTC
>many|TRBJ2-7|TRBV28|.
CASSLGRFSGDEQYF
TGTGCCAGCAGTTTAGGGCGGTTCAGTGGAGACGAGCAGTACTTC
>many|TRBJ2-6|TRBV5-1|.
CASSLSGTSGANVLTF
TGCGCCAGCAGCCTGTCGGGGACCTCTGGGGCCAACGTCCTGACTTTC
>many|TRBJ2-1|TRBV7-9|.
CASSLWGRINEQFF
TGTGCCAGCAGCTTGTGGGGGAGGATCAATGAGCAGTTCTTC
>many|TRBJ2-2|TRBV9|TRBD2
CASSVRSGRAGELFF
TGTGCCAGCAGCGTAAGGAGTGGGAGGGCCGGGGAGCTGTTTTTT
>.|TRBJ1-5|TRBV7-2|.
CASSSNYQPLHF
TGTGCCAGCAGCTCGAACTACCAGCCCCTGCATTTT
>many|TRBJ2-7|TRBV7-2|.
CASSLDEGSSYEQYF
TGTGCCAGCAGCTTAGACGAGGGTAGTTCCTACGAGCAGTACTTC
>many|TRBJ2-2|TRBV29-1|.
CSVNRQNTGELFF
TGCAGCGTCAACAGGCAGAACACCGGGGAGCTGTTTTTT